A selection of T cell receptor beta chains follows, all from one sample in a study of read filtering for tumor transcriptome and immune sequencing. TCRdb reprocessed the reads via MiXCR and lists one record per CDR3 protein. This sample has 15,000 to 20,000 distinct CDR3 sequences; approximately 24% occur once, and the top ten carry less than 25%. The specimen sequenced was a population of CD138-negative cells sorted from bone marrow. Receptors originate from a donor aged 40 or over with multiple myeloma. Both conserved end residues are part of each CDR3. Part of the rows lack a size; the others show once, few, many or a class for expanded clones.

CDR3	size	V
CASSLGSRGSNQPQHF	many	TRBV28
CASSVDIRNEQPF	NA	TRBV9
CASSTTGTRFYNEQFF	few	TRBV9
CASSVVRDRANTGELFF	NA	TRBV9
CASSPRTRSSGANVLTF	few	TRBV4-2
CSVVRALLGRTEAFF	medium-sized	TRBV29-1
CSARRGGEQYF	many	TRBV20-1
CATTGRILNIQYF	few	TRBV28
CSARLHEPSSYNEQFF	NA	TRBV20-1
CASSSPGRGYGYTF	NA	TRBV28
CASSLAPGHHNSPLHF	many	TRBV5-5
CSANDRGGQPQHF	NA	TRBV20-1
CSVEEWIAPPGNEQFF	medium-sized	TRBV29-1
CASSGGTSNQPQHF	once	TRBV6-1
CASRSGQAYEQYF	many	TRBV7-9
CASSYGQVGFGRETQYF	NA	TRBV6-2/TRBV6-3
CASTWRDPPAELFF	many	TRBV10-2
CASSYSSSAVLSSYNVQFF	NA	TRBV6-2/TRBV6-3
CASSYPGRAREQFF	many	TRBV6-2/TRBV6-3
CSVSGRGFYEQYF	NA	TRBV29-1
CASSGIEQFF	NA	TRBV2
CASSPQERRSTDTQYF	NA	TRBV3-1
CASSLTGGITEAFF	many	TRBV6-2/TRBV6-3
CASSLARAQSSYNEQFF	many	TRBV7-6
CASSQAGLAVGNEQFF	medium-sized	TRBV4-3
CASSSMTGDEQYF	few	TRBV5-6
CASSKYRGDNEQFF	NA	TRBV21-1
CASSLGENTGELFF	many	TRBV23-1
CASSLSTADTQYF	once	TRBV11-2
CASSRFRAGASTDTQYF	medium-sized	TRBV7-6
CASSPTVRNTGELFF	many	TRBV5-1
CSAPDSRGSGNTIYF	few	TRBV20-1
CASSYGGYMATYNEQFF	many	TRBV6-5
CASSLGGTSVYEQYF	NA	TRBV7-2
CASSPQGDTQYF	many	TRBV18
CSAGSTGNNYEQYF	medium-sized	TRBV20-1
CSVGQGARTEAFF	medium-sized	TRBV29-1
CASSPRDGFYEQYF	many	TRBV6-5
CASSLRQGIGELFF	many	TRBV28
CASRPKTGGMYEQYF	few	TRBV2
CASISSSGSSFF	NA	TRBV5-4
CSVTEDEKLFF	many	TRBV29-1
CSASEPPSTDTQYF	NA	TRBV20-1
CASSHPSDEQFF	many	TRBV12-3/TRBV12-4